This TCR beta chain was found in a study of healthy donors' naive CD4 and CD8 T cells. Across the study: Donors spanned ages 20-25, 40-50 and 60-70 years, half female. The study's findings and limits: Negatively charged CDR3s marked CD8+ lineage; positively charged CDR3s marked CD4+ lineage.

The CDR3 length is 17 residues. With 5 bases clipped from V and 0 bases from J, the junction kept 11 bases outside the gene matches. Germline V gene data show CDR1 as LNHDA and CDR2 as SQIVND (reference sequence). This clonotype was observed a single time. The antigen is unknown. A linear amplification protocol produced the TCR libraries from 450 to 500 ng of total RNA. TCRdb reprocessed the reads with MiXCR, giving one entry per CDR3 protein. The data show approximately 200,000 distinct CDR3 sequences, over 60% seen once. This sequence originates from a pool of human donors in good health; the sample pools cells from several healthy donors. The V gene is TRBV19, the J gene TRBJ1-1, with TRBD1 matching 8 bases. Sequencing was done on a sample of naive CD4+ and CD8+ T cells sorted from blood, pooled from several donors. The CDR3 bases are TGTGCCAGTAGTTCGATTGACAGGGGTCTTATGAACACTGAAGCTTTCTTT. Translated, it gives CASSSIDRGLMNTEAFF.